This T cell receptor (beta chain) comes out of a study of shared clonotypes between healthy human individuals. Findings and caveats of the study: Compared with memory subsets, naive subsets generally had larger estimated richness.

Regarding this clone: No antigen is known for it.

Sequencing was performed with immunoSEQ multiplex PCR; in TCRdb, only in-frame clones are kept and a portion is missing. The table records 1.5 million to 2.5 million clones, about 95% of them present only once. Positive CCR7 selection of CD45RO-negative cells yielded the naive CD8 cells, and terminally differentiated effector memory CD45RA+ cells were excluded. The sequence came from a man aged 18 to 29 in good health. Sequenced: naive CD8+ T cells sorted from blood.

The CDR3 nucleotides are TGTGCCAGCAGGACGGGGGTCACAACTAATGAAAAACTGTTTTTT. Its protein product is CASRTGVTTNEKLFF. The V and J genes are TRBV27 and TRBJ1-4; possible D gene TRBD1, 5 bases. The germline V gene has CDR1 MNHEY and CDR2 SMNVEV (reference sequence). Between the trimmed V and J ends, which lost 6 bases and 0 bases, there was a span of 11 bases. CDR3 length equals 15 residues.